The 25 T cell receptor beta chains presented below share a single source sample, sequenced in a study of shared clonotypes between healthy human individuals. Repertoires were generated with immunoSEQ multiplex PCR, while TCRdb's copy carries only in-frame clones and drops some. The sample lists some 2.1 million clones, 85% to 95% occurring once. Material for sequencing was naive CD4+ T cells sorted from blood. Subset: CD45RA+ positively selected. These receptors were taken from a man younger than 30 in good health.

As regards this clone: The same CDR3 can be traced to other DNA sequences in this sample. This CDR3 reads CASSPPSDEQFF. CDR3 DNA: TGCGCCAGCAGCCCCCCGTCGGATGAGCAGTTCTTC. The chain links TRBV5-1 to TRBJ2-1; D gene unclear. The CDR3 spans 12 residues. Trimming removed 4 bases from V and 8 bases from J, with 10 bases in between. Germline V gene lookup returns CDR1 SGHRS and CDR2 YFSETQ.

The rearrangement links TRBV12-5 to TRBJ1-2, with D possibly being TRBD1 (6 bases). V lost 0 bases, J lost 4 bases, and 18 bases lay in between. Germline CDR1 is LGHNT and CDR2 is FRNRAP. CDR3 length: 17 residues. CDR3 in amino acids: CASGLVLVGGQRYGYTF. The DNA of the CDR3 is TGTGCTAGTGGTTTGGTACTCGTAGGAGGACAGCGCTATGGCTACACCTTC. Together with reference TRBV12-5 and TRBJ1-2, the CDR3 gives the full variable domain: DARVTQTPRHKVTEMGQEVTMRCQPILGHNTVFWYRQTMMQGLELLAYFRNRAPLDDSGMPKDRFSAEMPDATLATLKIQPSEPRDSAVYFCASGLVLVGGQRYGYTFGSGTRLTVV.

This chain links TRBV7-8 with TRBJ2-7; no clear D. The CDR3 is 13 residues long. V was cut by 0 bases and J by 4 bases, with 7 bases left in between. CDR1 and CDR2 from the germline V gene are SGHVS and FQNEAQ. The CDR3 region has the DNA TGTGCCAGCAGCTTAGCCCACGCATACGAGCAGTACTTC. Protein: CASSLAHAYEQYF.

This chain joins TRBV5-4 and TRBJ1-5; a possible D gene is TRBD1 (6 bases). V lost 5 bases and J lost 1, with 13 bases in between. There are 15 residues in the CDR3. Germline-derived CDR1 and CDR2 are SGHNT and YYREEE (reference sequence). The DNA for the CDR3 is TGTGCCAGCAGTCCAGGGGTTGGGAGCAATCAGCCCCAGCATTTT. Protein: CASSPGVGSNQPQHF.

The rearrangement uses TRBV28 and TRBJ2-4, with TRBD1 matching 8 bases. The CDR3 runs to 18 residues. Germline loops: CDR1 MDHEN, CDR2 SYDVKM. V was clipped by 3 bases and J by 8 bases; unmatched bases: 18. The chain's CDR3 is CASSFNQKDRAARDIQYF. The CDR3 nucleotides are TGTGCCAGCAGTTTTAACCAAAAGGACAGGGCAGCTAGGGACATTCAGTACTTC. Variable domain in full (rest from reference TRBV28 and TRBJ2-4): DVKVTQSSRYLVKRTGEKVFLECVQDMDHENMFWYRQDPGLGLRLIYFSYDVKMKEKGDIPEGYSVSREKKERFSLILESASTNQTSMYLCASSFNQKDRAARDIQYFGAGTRLSVL.

The chain employs TRBV2 and TRBJ2-3; D not certain. The CDR3 loop spans 12 amino acids. V dropped 6 bases and J dropped 4 bases, with 8 bases sitting between them. CDR1 is SNHLY, CDR2 FYNNEI, per germline. The CDR3: CASRVVPDTQYF. The CDR3 nucleotides are TGTGCCAGCAGAGTGGTACCAGATACGCAGTATTTT. The variable domain in full, with the rest retrieved from reference TRBV2 and TRBJ2-3, is EPEVTQTPSHQVTQMGQEVILRCVPISNHLYFYWYRQILGQKVEFLVSFYNNEISEKSEIFDDQFSVERPDGSNFTLKIRSTKLEDSAMYFCASRVVPDTQYFGPGTRLTVL.

The V and J genes are TRBV4-1 and TRBJ2-1; no definite D call. The CDR3 runs to 12 residues. Germline CDR1 and CDR2: MGHRA and YSYEKL. The ends were cut back, 3 bases at V and 7 bases at J, with 7 bases in the middle. The CDR3 reads CASSHMENEQFF. As DNA, the CDR3 is TGCGCCAGCAGCCATATGGAGAATGAGCAGTTCTTC.

Of note for this clone: Other nucleotide sequences in the sample specify the same CDR3. The chain couples TRBV5-1 to TRBJ2-7; 7 nucleotides align to TRBD1. The CDR3 extends over 13 amino acids. Germline assignment: CDR1 SGHRS and CDR2 YFSETQ. J was trimmed by 1 base and V by 5 bases; bases with no gene match: 3. This chain's CDR3 is CASSRTGSYEQYF. CDR3 in DNA: TGCGCCAGCAGTAGGACAGGTTCCTACGAGCAGTACTTC.

This chain connects TRBV5-1 to TRBJ2-7; no clear D. The CDR3 totals 16 residues. The V gene's germline CDR1 is SGHRS and CDR2 YFSETQ. V was cut by 0 bases and J by 3 bases, with 16 bases left in between. CDR3 amino acids: CASSLESQPRRYEQYF. DNA of the CDR3: TGCGCCAGCAGCTTGGAAAGCCAGCCACGGCGCTACGAGCAGTACTTC.

The chain joins TRBV6-5 to TRBJ2-5; 12 nucleotides match TRBD1. After removal of 4 bases from V and 10 bases from J, the junction contained 7 bases not matched to a gene. CDR1 and CDR2 from the germline V gene are MNHEY and SVGAGI. The CDR3 totals 14 residues. The CDR3 coding sequence is TGTGCCAGCAGTTCGGGACAGGGGGCCGTCCACCAGTACTTC. Translated: CASSSGQGAVHQYF.

In its sample, this clone was seen once. The V call is TRBV5-6, the J call TRBJ1-6; D unclear. CDR3 length equals 16 residues. Trimming took 1 base from V and 7 from J, leaving 15 bases between them. Germline CDR1 SGHDT, CDR2 YYEEEE. CDR3 residues: CASSLNRGEVNSPLHF. DNA of the CDR3: TGTGCCAGCAGCTTGAACCGTGGAGAAGTCAATTCACCCCTCCACTTT. Using reference TRBV5-6 and TRBJ1-6 for the parts outside the CDR3, the full variable domain is DAGVTQSPTHLIKTRGQQVTLRCSPKSGHDTVSWYQQALGQGPQFIFQYYEEEERQRGNFPDRFSGHQFPNYSSELNVNALLLGDSALYLCASSLNRGEVNSPLHFGNGTRLTVT.

This chain's CDR3 is CASGRGLAPQETQYF. The DNA of the CDR3 is TGTGCCAGCGGGAGGGGACTAGCTCCTCAAGAGACCCAGTACTTC. The chain employs TRBV19 and TRBJ2-5; TRBD2 agrees at 9 bases. The CDR3 consists of 15 residues. V gave up 9 bases and J gave up 2 bases; unmatched junction bases: 10. Per the germline V gene, CDR1 is LNHDA and CDR2 is SQIVND (reference sequence).

The chain is built from TRBV5-4 and TRBJ2-7; tentatively, D is TRBD1 or TRBD2 (5 bases each). The CDR3 loop spans 15 amino acids. Germline V gene sequence: CDR1 SGHNT, CDR2 YYREEE (reference sequence). Trimming cost V 4 bases and J 3 bases, with 17 bases left between them. CDR3 nucleotides: TGTGCCAGCAGCGCCGGGGCGACTGGGGGCTACGAGCAGTACTTC. Protein sequence: CASSAGATGGYEQYF.

The chain recombines TRBV5-4 with TRBJ2-3; TRBD1 matches 8 bases. The germline gives CDR1 SGHNT, CDR2 YYREEE (reference sequence). The J segment lost 3 bases and the V segment lost 1 base, leaving 7 bases of the junction unmatched. The CDR3 loop spans 16 amino acids. DNA for the CDR3: TGTGCCAGCAGCTTGATCGGGACAGGTCTTACAGATACGCAGTATTTT. It encodes CASSLIGTGLTDTQYF.

The rearrangement links TRBV5-1 to TRBJ2-3, with D perhaps assigned TRBD1 or TRBD2 (5 bases each). The ends were cut back, 4 bases at V and 4 bases at J, with 13 bases in the middle. Germline loops: CDR1 SGHRS, CDR2 YFSETQ. This CDR3 spans 14 amino acids. The CDR3 nucleotides are TGCGCCAGCAGCGGGCGGAGAGGGGCAGATACGCAGTATTTT. Translating gives CASSGRRGADTQYF. Full variable domain (remainder filled in from reference TRBV5-1 and TRBJ2-3): KAGVTQTPRYLIKTRGQQVTLSCSPISGHRSVSWYQQTPGQGLQFLFEYFSETQRNKGNFPGRFSGRQFSNSRSEMNVSTLELGDSALYLCASSGRRGADTQYFGPGTRLTVL.

This chain joins TRBV5-4 and TRBJ2-5; D may be TRBD1 (6 bases). CDR3 length equals 14 residues. The V gene's germline CDR1 is SGHNT and CDR2 YYREEE (reference sequence). V gave up 0 bases and J gave up 5 bases, with 11 bases separating them. CDR3 in amino acids: CASSLADRTETQYF. DNA of the CDR3: TGTGCCAGCAGCTTGGCCGACAGGACGGAGACCCAGTACTTC.

About this clone: The same CDR3 also results from other DNA sequences found in this sample. J is TRBJ2-1 and V is TRBV9; 15 positions agree with TRBD2. The germline V gene encodes CDR1 SGDLS and CDR2 YYNGEE. The CDR3 loop spans 15 amino acids. The V and J ends lost 4 bases and 7 bases, in that order; junction bases with no gene match: 3. DNA of the CDR3: TGTGCCAGCAGCTTAGGACTAGCGGGAGGGAATGAGCAGTTCTTC. It encodes CASSLGLAGGNEQFF.

The chain couples TRBV5-1 to TRBJ1-6; 9 positions match TRBD1. With V trimmed by 0 bases and J by 9 bases, 4 bases remained unmatched. The CDR3 has 15 residues. Per the germline V gene, CDR1 is SGHRS and CDR2 is YFSETQ. CDR3 sequence reads: CASSLEGQGTSPLHF. The CDR3 nucleotides read TGCGCCAGCAGCTTGGAGGGACAGGGTACTTCACCCCTCCACTTT.

This chain uses TRBV6-6 with TRBJ2-3; TRBD2 matches at 8 bases. CDR3 size: 14 residues. The germline V gene has CDR1 MNHNY and CDR2 SVGAGI (reference sequence). The trim removed 7 bases at V and 3 bases at J, leaving 6 bases unmatched. Written as DNA, the CDR3 is TGTGCCAGCACCGGACTAGCAGGGACAGATACGCAGTATTTT. The encoded protein is CASTGLAGTDTQYF.

The J gene is TRBJ1-3, the V gene TRBV10-1; D is possibly TRBD1 (5 bases). The V and J ends lost 5 bases and 4 bases respectively, with 9 bases between them. Germline CDR1 reads WNHNN; CDR2 reads SYGVQD (reference sequence). The CDR3 consists of 13 residues. This CDR3 reads CASSRQIGNTIYF. CDR3 sequence (DNA): TGCGCCAGCAGTAGACAGATCGGAAACACCATATATTTT.

About this clone itself: A much larger clone is a single base away; this may be a read error. This sample also contains other DNA sequences that code for the same CDR3. The chain joins TRBV7-9 to TRBJ2-7, with unresolved D. V dropped 5 bases and J dropped 1 base, with 3 bases sitting between them. Germline assignment: CDR1 SEHNR and CDR2 FQNEAQ (reference sequence). This CDR3 contains 11 residues. The CDR3: CASSISYEQYF. The CDR3, as DNA: TGTGCCAGCAGCATATCCTACGAGCAGTACTTC.

The J gene is TRBJ2-7, the V gene TRBV18; TRBD1 matches 9 bases. The CDR3 consists of 14 residues. Looked up from germline, CDR1 is KGHSH and CDR2 is LQKENI. V lost 8 bases, J lost 3 bases, and 8 bases stayed unmatched. The CDR3 region is CASANRGHNYEQYF. The CDR3 DNA is TGTGCCAGCGCAAACAGGGGGCATAACTACGAGCAGTACTTC.

This rearrangement joins TRBV21-1 to TRBJ2-3. TRBV21-1 is an annotated pseudogene. The CDR3 has 15 residues. CDR3 nucleotide sequence: TGTGCCAGCAGCAGCCCTCCTGGGGGGCGAGATACGCAGTATTTT. Its translation: CASSSPPGGRDTQYF.

The chain links TRBV4-3 to TRBJ1-2, with D perhaps TRBD1 (5 bases). Trimming cost V 4 bases and J 4 bases, with 16 bases left between them. The length of the CDR3 is 15 residues. Germline V gives CDR1 LGHNA, CDR2 YSLEER. The CDR3, as DNA: TGCGCCAGCAGCCCCGGGACGGGGGAATCCTATGGCTACACCTTC. Its protein product is CASSPGTGESYGYTF.

This clone has just one count. V usage is TRBV14 and J usage is TRBJ2-1; D is perhaps TRBD1 or TRBD2 (5 bases each). Germline assignment: CDR1 SGHDN and CDR2 FVKESK. The CDR3 loop spans 15 amino acids. V dropped 4 bases and J dropped 12 bases, with 22 bases sitting between them. The CDR3 sequence: CASSLYSTEGEPQFF. The CDR3 DNA reads TGTGCCAGCAGCCTATACTCGACAGAGGGAGAGCCGCAGTTCTTC.